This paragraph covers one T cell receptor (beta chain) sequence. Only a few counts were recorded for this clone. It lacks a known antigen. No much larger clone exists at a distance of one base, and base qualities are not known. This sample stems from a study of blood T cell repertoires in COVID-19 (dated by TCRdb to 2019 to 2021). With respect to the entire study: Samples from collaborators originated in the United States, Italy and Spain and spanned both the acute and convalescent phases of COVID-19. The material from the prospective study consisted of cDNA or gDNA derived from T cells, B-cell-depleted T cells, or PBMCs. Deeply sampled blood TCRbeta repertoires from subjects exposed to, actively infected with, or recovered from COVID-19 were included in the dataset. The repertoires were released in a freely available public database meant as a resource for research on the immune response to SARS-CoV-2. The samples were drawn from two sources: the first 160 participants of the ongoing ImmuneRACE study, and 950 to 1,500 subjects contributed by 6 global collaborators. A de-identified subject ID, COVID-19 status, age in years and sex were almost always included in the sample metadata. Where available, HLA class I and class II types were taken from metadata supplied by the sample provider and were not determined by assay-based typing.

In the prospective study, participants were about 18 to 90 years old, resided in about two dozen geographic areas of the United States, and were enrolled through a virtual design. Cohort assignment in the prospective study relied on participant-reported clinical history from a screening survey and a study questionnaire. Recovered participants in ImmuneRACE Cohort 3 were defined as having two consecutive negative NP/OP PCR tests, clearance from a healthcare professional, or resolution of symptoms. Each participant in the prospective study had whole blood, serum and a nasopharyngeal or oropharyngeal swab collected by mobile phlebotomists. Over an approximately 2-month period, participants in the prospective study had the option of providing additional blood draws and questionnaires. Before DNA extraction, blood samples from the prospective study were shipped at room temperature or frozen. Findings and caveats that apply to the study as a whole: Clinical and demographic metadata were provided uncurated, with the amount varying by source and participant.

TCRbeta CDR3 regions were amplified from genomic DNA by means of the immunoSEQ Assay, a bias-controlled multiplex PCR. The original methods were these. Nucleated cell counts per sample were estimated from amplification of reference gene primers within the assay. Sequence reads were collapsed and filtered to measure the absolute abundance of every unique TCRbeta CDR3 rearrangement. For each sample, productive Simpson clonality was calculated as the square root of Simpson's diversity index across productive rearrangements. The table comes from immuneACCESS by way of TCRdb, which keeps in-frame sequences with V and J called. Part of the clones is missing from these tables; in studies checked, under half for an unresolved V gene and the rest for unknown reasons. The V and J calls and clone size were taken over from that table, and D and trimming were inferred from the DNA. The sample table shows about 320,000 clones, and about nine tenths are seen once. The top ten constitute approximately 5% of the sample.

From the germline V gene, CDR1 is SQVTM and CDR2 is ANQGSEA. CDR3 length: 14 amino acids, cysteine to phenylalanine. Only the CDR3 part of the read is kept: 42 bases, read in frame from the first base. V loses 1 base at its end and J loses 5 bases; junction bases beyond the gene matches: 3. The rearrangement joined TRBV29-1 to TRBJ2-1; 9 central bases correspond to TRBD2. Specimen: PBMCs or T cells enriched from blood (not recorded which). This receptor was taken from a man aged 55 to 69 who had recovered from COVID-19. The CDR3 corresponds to CSVEGLAGNNEQFF. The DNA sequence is TGCAGCGTTGAAGGGCTAGCGGGAAACAATGAGCAGTTCTTC.